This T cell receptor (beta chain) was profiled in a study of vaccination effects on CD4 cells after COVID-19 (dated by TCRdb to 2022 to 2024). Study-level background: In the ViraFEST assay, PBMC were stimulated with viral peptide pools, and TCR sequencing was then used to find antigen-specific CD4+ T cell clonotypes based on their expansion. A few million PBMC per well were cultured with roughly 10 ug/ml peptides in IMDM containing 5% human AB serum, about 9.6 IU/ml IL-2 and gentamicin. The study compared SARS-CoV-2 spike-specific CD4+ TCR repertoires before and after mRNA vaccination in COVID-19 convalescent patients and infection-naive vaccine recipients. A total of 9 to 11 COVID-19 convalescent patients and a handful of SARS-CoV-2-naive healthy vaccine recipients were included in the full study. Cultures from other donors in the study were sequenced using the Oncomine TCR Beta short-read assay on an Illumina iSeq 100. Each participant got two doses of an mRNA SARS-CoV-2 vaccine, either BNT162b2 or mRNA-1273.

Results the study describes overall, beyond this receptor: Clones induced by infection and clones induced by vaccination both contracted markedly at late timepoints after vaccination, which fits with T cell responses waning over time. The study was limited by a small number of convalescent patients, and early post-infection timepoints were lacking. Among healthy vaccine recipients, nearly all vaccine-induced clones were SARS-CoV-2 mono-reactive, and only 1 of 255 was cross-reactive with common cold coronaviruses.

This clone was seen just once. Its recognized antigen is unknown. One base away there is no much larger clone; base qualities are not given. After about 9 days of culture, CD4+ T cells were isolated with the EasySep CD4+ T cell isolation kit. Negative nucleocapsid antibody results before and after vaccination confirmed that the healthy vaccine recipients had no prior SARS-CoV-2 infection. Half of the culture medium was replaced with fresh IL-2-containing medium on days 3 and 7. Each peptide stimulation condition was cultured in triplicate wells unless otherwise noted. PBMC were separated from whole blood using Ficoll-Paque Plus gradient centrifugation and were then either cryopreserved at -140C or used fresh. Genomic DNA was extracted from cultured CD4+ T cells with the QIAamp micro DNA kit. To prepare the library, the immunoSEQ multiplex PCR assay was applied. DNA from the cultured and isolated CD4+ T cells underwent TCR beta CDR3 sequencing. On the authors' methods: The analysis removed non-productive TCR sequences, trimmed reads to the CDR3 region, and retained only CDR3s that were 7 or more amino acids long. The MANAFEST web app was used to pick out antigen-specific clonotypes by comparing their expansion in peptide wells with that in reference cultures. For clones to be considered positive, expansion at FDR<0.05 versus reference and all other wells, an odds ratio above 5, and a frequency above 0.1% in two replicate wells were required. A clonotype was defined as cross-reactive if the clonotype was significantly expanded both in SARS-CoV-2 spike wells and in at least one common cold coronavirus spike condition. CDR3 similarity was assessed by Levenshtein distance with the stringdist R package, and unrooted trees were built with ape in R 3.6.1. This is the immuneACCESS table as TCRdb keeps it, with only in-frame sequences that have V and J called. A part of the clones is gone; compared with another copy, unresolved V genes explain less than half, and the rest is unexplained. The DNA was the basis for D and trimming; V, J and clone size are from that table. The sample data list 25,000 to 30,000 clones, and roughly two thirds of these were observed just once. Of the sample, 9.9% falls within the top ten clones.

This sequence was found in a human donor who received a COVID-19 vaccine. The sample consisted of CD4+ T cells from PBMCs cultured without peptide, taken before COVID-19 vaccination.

The bases read TGTGCCATCAGTGGTACCGTGAACACTGAAGCTTTCTTT. This gives the protein CAISGTVNTEAFF. The rearranged segments are TRBV10-3 and TRBJ1-1; no D segment can be confidently identified. Trimming at the junction amounts to 4 bases on V and 0 bases on J, and the germline ends lie 6 bases apart. CDR1 and CDR2 are read off the germline V gene as ENHRY and SYGVKD. The CDR3 goes from the cysteine to the phenylalanine over 13 residues. The kept DNA is CDR3 alone, 39 bases in frame from the first base.